Detailed here is one T cell receptor (beta chain). Its antigen is not identified. Blood was collected, around 2.6 ml per donor. Unfractionated whole blood yielded total RNA, and T cells were not sorted. Template switching was used to attach UMIs, which incorporated a 6-nucleotide sample barcode. TCRdb reanalyzed the 5' RACE reads and collapses them to one entry per CDR3 protein, without DNA. This sample's table has approximately 400,000 distinct CDR3 sequences. The data stem from a study of monozygotic twins with inflammatory bowel disease. Study outcomes and limitations: Repertoires of patients may have been made more variable by differing immunosuppressive treatments.

Germline lookup yields CDR1 ENHRY and CDR2 SYGVKD. CDR3 length: 14 residues. The TCR originated in a human donor with ulcerative colitis or Crohn's disease, or a healthy co-twin of an affected twin (not recorded which). This chain uses TRBV10-3 with TRBJ2-5. Specimen: blood. The CDR3 loop is CAIREGRNQETQYF.